This TCR beta chain originates from a study of technical replicates of blood from a few donors. Clones were sequenced by immunoSEQ multiplex PCR, and TCRdb holds only the in-frame ones, with some missing. The sample lists roughly 85,000 clones, approximately 95% occurring once. The source is a human donor in good health. The sample was T cells isolated from PBMCs.

CDR3 sequence (DNA): TGCGCCAGCAGCCTAACCGACAGGGGGCCTCTGGGGAACACTGAAGCTTTCTTT. This codes for CASSLTDRGPLGNTEAFF. This chain joins TRBV4-1 and TRBJ1-1; 10 bases agree with TRBD1. The CDR3 runs to 18 residues. The V segment lost 4 bases and the J segment 1 base; nucleotides outside the gene matches: 12. Germline loops: CDR1 MGHRA, CDR2 YSYEKL.